Each of the 13 T cell receptor beta chains below was sequenced from the same sample in a study of T-cell memory formation after mild COVID-19. MiXCR, applied by TCRdb to the 5' RACE reads, yields one record per CDR3 protein. The table shows 58,000 or so distinct CDR3 sequences, with about a quarter occurring only once. Sequencing used PBMCs or a T cell subset sorted from them (not recorded which). The source of these receptors is a man between 18 and 29 years old who had mild COVID-19 (a few samples of this study predate the infection). Cell type and time point are not known.

This clonotype was counted only a few times. The chain links TRBV27 to TRBJ2-2; TRBD1 aligns across 11 bases. The CDR3 runs 14 residues. Germline CDR1 and CDR2: MNHEY and SMNVEV (reference sequence). V trimming: 6 bases; J trimming: 8 bases; junction bases outside the gene matches: 5. The CDR3 DNA reads as TGTGCCAGCAGGGGACAGGGGGTGTTTGGGGAGCTGTTTTTT. Residues: CASRGQGVFGELFF.

This clonotype occurred a few times. J is TRBJ1-1 and V is TRBV7-9, with D unclear. Trimming shortened V by 4 bases and J by 8 bases, and 8 bases separated the two germline ends. The CDR3 loop spans 11 amino acids. Germline V gives CDR1 SEHNR, CDR2 FQNEAQ (reference sequence). CDR3 residues: CASSSNLEAFF. CDR3 in DNA: TGTGCCAGCAGCTCCAATCTCGAAGCTTTCTTT.

The chain uses TRBV5-1 and TRBJ2-7, with 11 positions matching TRBD1. The germline V gene encodes CDR1 SGHRS and CDR2 YFSETQ. J gave up 3 bases and V 3 bases, and 5 bases lay outside the gene matches. This CDR3 is 15 amino acids long. CDR3 residues: CASSSSGTGGYEQYF. CDR3 nucleotide sequence: TGCGCCAGCAGCTCGTCCGGGACAGGGGGCTACGAGCAGTACTTC.

The J gene is TRBJ2-7, the V gene TRBV23-1; D is undetermined. TRBV23-1 is given ORF status, its function remaining uncertain. Trimming removed 8 bases at V and 13 bases at J, with 15 bases between. The CDR3 is made up of 10 amino acids. The CDR3 is CASRRRTAYV. As DNA, the CDR3 is TGCGCCAGCCGCCGCCGGACGGCTTACGTC.

In DNA, the CDR3 is TGTGCCATCGGCGGACAGGGGGCCACCGGGGAGCTGTTTTTT. Its translation is CAIGGQGATGELFF. The rearrangement joins TRBV10-3 to TRBJ2-2; 11 bases fit TRBD1. The trim removed 8 bases at V and 4 bases at J, leaving 3 bases unmatched. CDR1 ENHRY and CDR2 SYGVKD come from the germline V gene. This CDR3 spans 14 amino acids.

The chain couples TRBV7-9 to TRBJ1-5; D unclear. The germline V gene has CDR1 SEHNR and CDR2 FQNEAQ (reference sequence). The ends were cut back, 1 base at V and 3 bases at J, with 13 bases in the middle. The CDR3 spans 16 residues. For the CDR3, the DNA is TGTGCCAGCAGCTTAGGGCCCACGTGGGACAATCAGCCCCAGCATTTT. It specifies CASSLGPTWDNQPQHF.

The genes are TRBV7-6 and TRBJ2-3; D remains ambiguous. Germline V gene lookup returns CDR1 SGHVS and CDR2 FNYEAQ. Trimming left V 1 base short and J 4 bases short, with 9 bases between. The CDR3 runs to 14 residues. In nucleotides, the CDR3 is TGTGCCAGCAGCTTAGGGGGAACCCCAGATACGCAGTATTTT. Translation gives CASSLGGTPDTQYF.

This clonotype was seen only a few times. The chain uses TRBV4-1 and TRBJ2-3; D uncertain. CDR1 is MGHRA, CDR2 YSYEKL, per germline. The CDR3 has 16 residues. V was trimmed by 0 bases and J by 0 bases, leaving 10 bases between them. CDR3 loop: CASSQEGHPSTDTQYF. The CDR3 DNA sequence: TGCGCCAGCAGCCAAGAGGGCCACCCTAGCACAGATACGCAGTATTTT.

The sample holds many counts of this clonotype. This chain uses TRBV6-5 with TRBJ1-1; D is unclear. The CDR3 totals 13 residues. Germline CDR1 reads MNHEY; CDR2 reads SVGAGI. V lost 1 base and J lost 4, with 7 bases in between. The CDR3, as DNA: TGTGCCAGCAGTTACTACCCCCGCACTGAAGCTTTCTTT. This encodes CASSYYPRTEAFF.

At least ten counts were recorded for this clonotype. The V gene is TRBV24-1, the J gene TRBJ2-2; 10 bases are shared with TRBD2. Germline CDR1 is KGHDR and CDR2 is SFDVKD. CDR3 length equals 16 residues. V shed 4 bases and J 2 bases; nucleotides not matched to a gene: 3. The CDR3 DNA sequence: TGTGCCACCAGTGAAGCTAGCGGGGGAAACACCGGGGAGCTGTTTTTT. Translated, it gives CATSEASGGNTGELFF.

The chain employs TRBV6-5 and TRBJ2-7; 10 positions agree with TRBD2. Losses at the gene ends were 6 bases for V and 1 base for J; bases not matched to a gene: 6. The V gene's germline CDR1 is MNHEY and CDR2 SVGAGI. The CDR3 loop spans 15 amino acids. This CDR3 reads CASSLTSGASYEQYF. The CDR3 region has the DNA TGTGCCAGCAGCCTTACTAGCGGGGCTTCCTACGAGCAGTACTTC.

In its sample, this clonotype was seen a few times. This chain uses TRBV30 with TRBJ1-4, with a weak D call TRBD1 (6 bases). CDR1 and CDR2 (germline): GTSNPN, SVGIG (reference sequence). The CDR3 consists of 13 residues. Trimming pared 5 bases from V and 8 bases from J, leaving 15 bases between. The DNA for the CDR3 is TGTGCCTGGGATGAACAGGGCTGGGAAAAACTGTTTTTT. This codes for CAWDEQGWEKLFF.

This clonotype occurred a few times. In DNA, the CDR3 is TGCAGTGCTAGAGAGGGACCGGGACATTCCAGCGAGCAGTACTTC. Translating gives CSAREGPGHSSEQYF. The chain recombines TRBV20-1 with TRBJ2-7; D may be TRBD1 (6 bases). V was clipped by 0 bases and J by 6 bases, with 18 bases between them. The CDR3 loop spans 15 amino acids. Germline V lookup: CDR1 DFQATT, CDR2 SNEGSKA (reference sequence).